Shown below are 20 T cell receptor beta chains from a single sample sequenced in a study of shared clonotypes between healthy human individuals. CD8 cells regarded as naive lacked CD45RO, were positively chosen for CCR7, and omitted terminally differentiated effector memory CD45RA+ cells. Only in-frame clones appear in the TCRdb table, and some are missing; sequencing was by immunoSEQ multiplex PCR. The table includes 800,000 to 950,000 clones, 96% detected once. The sequenced material came from naive CD8+ T cells sorted from blood. These TCRs come from a man aged 30-40 years in good health.

The chain uses TRBV5-5 and TRBJ2-7; D not resolved. Germline V gene lookup returns CDR1 SGHKS and CDR2 YYEKEE (reference sequence). The ends were cut back, 2 bases at V and 3 bases at J, with 12 bases in the middle. This CDR3 has 14 amino acids. The CDR3 region has the DNA TGTGCCAGCAGCTTTCAGGACGGCGGCTACGAGCAGTACTTC. Translated, it gives CASSFQDGGYEQYF.

The gene calls are TRBV6-5 and TRBJ2-7; the D gene could be TRBD1 or TRBD2 (5 bases each). This CDR3 region has 13 residues. Germline V lookup: CDR1 MNHEY, CDR2 SVGAGI. The V gene lost 4 bases and the J gene lost 4 bases, with 11 bases spanning the gap. CDR3 nucleotide sequence: TGTGCCAGCAGTTCCCTTGGGGGATACGAGCAGTACTTC. Translation gives CASSSLGGYEQYF.

This clone has just one count. The chain joins TRBV14 to TRBJ2-7; D remains unclear. The CDR3 is 13 residues long. The germline V and J ends were trimmed by 1 base and 6 bases, with 10 bases remaining between them. CDR1 is SGHDN, CDR2 FVKESK, per germline. The CDR3 protein is CASSQVLGSEQYF. The CDR3 DNA is TGTGCCAGCAGCCAAGTTTTGGGTTCCGAGCAGTACTTC. Filled out from reference TRBV14 and TRBJ2-7, the complete variable domain reads EAGVTQFPSHSVIEKGQTVTLRCDPISGHDNLYWYRRVMGKEIKFLLHFVKESKQDESGMPNNRFLAERTGGTYSTLKVQPAELEDSGVYFCASSQVLGSEQYFGPGTRLTVT.

The chain links TRBV11-2 to TRBJ2-5; TRBD2 matches at 8 bases. This CDR3 is 16 amino acids long. V lost 4 bases to trimming and J lost 0 bases; unmatched junction nucleotides: 7. Germline values: CDR1 SGHAT, CDR2 FQNNGV. DNA for the CDR3: TGTGCCAGCAGCTCCCGGCGGGGGGAGTACCAAGAGACCCAGTACTTC. Amino acid sequence: CASSSRRGEYQETQYF.

V is TRBV4-1 and J is TRBJ2-3, with D uncertain. V was pared by 3 bases and J by 1 base, with 11 bases between. The CDR3 is 15 amino acids. Germline CDR1 MGHRA, CDR2 YSYEKL. CDR3 in DNA: TGCGCCAGCAGCCAGGGGTTTAGGGGCACAGATACGCAGTATTTT. This sequence encodes CASSQGFRGTDTQYF.

The chain has TRBV7-9 and TRBJ1-1; weak D call: TRBD1 (6 bases). V lost 4 bases, J lost 7 bases, and 16 bases lay in between. CDR1 and CDR2 from the germline V gene are SEHNR and FQNEAQ (reference sequence). This CDR3 has 14 amino acids. The CDR3 protein is CASSSTDRRGEAFF. The DNA of the CDR3 is TGTGCCAGCAGCTCCACAGACAGGAGAGGTGAAGCTTTCTTT.

A note on this clone: Within the sample, other DNA sequences also encode this same CDR3. The chain couples TRBV29-1 to TRBJ2-5; D uncertain. Per germline, CDR1 SQVTM and CDR2 ANQGSEA. Trimming removed 4 bases at V and 5 bases at J, with 5 bases between. The CDR3 consists of 10 residues. CDR3 sequence: CSVVGETQYF. DNA of the CDR3: TGCAGCGTTGTGGGGGAGACCCAGTACTTC.

The chain recombines TRBV11-2 with TRBJ2-1; TRBD1 or TRBD2 may be the D gene (5 bases each). With 3 bases removed from V and 8 bases from J, the gap between germline ends came to 17 bases. Germline assignment: CDR1 SGHAT and CDR2 FQNNGV. The CDR3 has 15 amino acids. The CDR3 DNA reads TGTGCCAGCAGCTTTCGGGGTAGAGTGGGACATGAGCAGTTCTTC. Translation gives CASSFRGRVGHEQFF.

This clone appeared once. V and J are TRBV15 and TRBJ2-7; D uncertain. Trimming cost V 0 bases and J 5 bases, with 8 bases left between them. Germline V gene data show CDR1 as LNHNV and CDR2 as YYDKDF (reference sequence). The CDR3 has 13 residues. Here the CDR3 DNA reads TGTGCCACCAGCAGAGATCGGTATCACGAGCAGTACTTC. Its protein is CATSRDRYHEQYF.

The gene calls are TRBV12-5 and TRBJ2-7; D gene unclear. Germline CDR1 reads LGHNT; CDR2 reads FRNRAP. Trimming shortened V by 1 base and J by 4 bases, and 5 bases separated the two germline ends. The CDR3 is 12 residues long. The CDR3 loop is CASGLGRYEQYF. CDR3 sequence (DNA): TGTGCTAGTGGTTTGGGACGTTACGAGCAGTACTTC.

The chain employs TRBV28 and TRBJ1-2; the D is unclear. There are 15 residues in the CDR3. Per the germline V gene, CDR1 is MDHEN and CDR2 is SYDVKM. V was cut by 3 bases and J by 0 bases, with 11 bases left in between. The CDR3 DNA follows: TGTGCCAGCAGTTTGGTCGAGTATACTAACTATGGCTACACCTTC. Translating it yields CASSLVEYTNYGYTF.

This clone was found once. The chain employs TRBV21-1 and TRBJ1-2; the tabulated D call, TRBD1, remains unverified against the DNA. TRBV21-1 is termed a pseudogene. CDR3 size: 15 residues. The CDR3 DNA is TGTGCCAGCAGCAAATATAAGGTTCAGGCCTATGGCTACACCTTC. Its translation is CASSKYKVQAYGYTF.

This clone appeared a few times. The rearrangement links TRBV4-3 to TRBJ2-7, with D unresolved. CDR3 size: 15 residues. The ends were cut back, 4 bases at V and 5 bases at J, with 18 bases in the middle. The germline gives CDR1 LGHNA, CDR2 YSLEER. This chain's CDR3 is CASSPRWLGADEQYF. CDR3 coding DNA: TGCGCCAGCAGCCCTAGGTGGTTGGGCGCCGACGAGCAGTACTTC.

J is TRBJ2-1 and V is TRBV7-6; D possibly corresponds to TRBD1 (6 bases). The V end was cut by 5 bases, the J end by 5 bases, with 13 bases between. Germline lookup yields CDR1 SGHVS and CDR2 FNYEAQ. The CDR3 is 14 residues long. CDR3: CASSLSYRDNEQFF. Here the CDR3 DNA reads TGTGCCAGCAGCCTATCCTACAGGGACAATGAGCAGTTCTTC.

The chain has TRBV4-1 and TRBJ2-7; D might be TRBD2 (6 bases). The germline CDR1 and CDR2 sequences are MGHRA and YSYEKL. This CDR3 is built from 14 residues. The V and J ends lost 0 bases and 5 bases respectively, with 11 bases between them. The DNA of the CDR3 is TGCGCCAGCAGCCAAGATGGCCGACTAGACGAGCAGTACTTC. This sequence encodes CASSQDGRLDEQYF.

This chain connects TRBV25-1 to TRBJ2-1; D not certain. Germline V gene data show CDR1 as MGHDK and CDR2 as SYGVNS. The CDR3 contains 11 residues. The V end lost 2 bases, the J end lost 11 bases, and 7 bases lay between the germline ends. The CDR3 sequence: CASSEGRKQFF. The CDR3 DNA reads TGTGCCAGCAGTGAAGGCAGAAAGCAGTTCTTC.

This chain joins TRBV7-8 and TRBJ2-3; maybe TRBD1 (6 bases). V was cut by 5 bases and J by 2 bases, with 14 bases left in between. Germline CDR1 and CDR2: SGHVS and FQNEAQ. The CDR3 is made up of 15 amino acids. The CDR3 loop reads CASSAVQGPTDTQYF. Written as DNA, the CDR3 is TGTGCCAGCAGCGCAGTACAGGGTCCCACAGATACGCAGTATTTT.

The chain is built from TRBV6-1 and TRBJ2-3, with D maybe TRBD1 (5 bases). Germline V gene lookup returns CDR1 MNHNS and CDR2 SASEGT. This CDR3 spans 14 amino acids. Trimming pared 2 bases from V and 3 bases from J, leaving 9 bases between. The CDR3 protein is CASSERPGTDTQYF. The CDR3 DNA reads TGTGCCAGCAGTGAAAGGCCAGGGACAGATACGCAGTATTTT.

The chain combines TRBV5-5 with TRBJ1-4, with 10 bases lining up with TRBD1. Germline CDR1 SGHKS, CDR2 YYEKEE (reference sequence). V gave up 4 bases and J gave up 1 base; unmatched junction bases: 4. This CDR3 is built from 16 residues. CDR3 sequence (DNA): TGTGCCAGCAGCGTCGGGACAGGGGTAACTAATGAAAAACTGTTTTTT. Encoded protein: CASSVGTGVTNEKLFF.

This chain links TRBV10-2 with TRBJ2-1, with 9 bases aligning to TRBD2. V was clipped by 3 bases and J by 5 bases; unmatched bases: 11. CDR1 and CDR2 (germline): WSHSY, SAAADI. This CDR3 has 17 amino acids. CDR3 in amino acids: CASSDGTREGPHNEQFF. The CDR3 DNA follows: TGCGCCAGCAGTGACGGTACGCGGGAGGGCCCACACAATGAGCAGTTCTTC.